The T cell receptor beta chain under discussion was sequenced for a study of CD8+CD57+ T cells in acquired aplastic anemia. Study in general: CD4+ and CD8+ cells, once sorted, gave DNA averaging around 3.2 ug. There were 10 million to 12 million reads, on average, for CD4+ cells from healthy donors. Study-level findings and limits: Overlapping CD8+ CDR3 repertoires of patients and controls contained under 35 shared sequences.

This clonotype showed up just a few times. Its antigen remains unidentified. Germline CDR1 reads MNHEY; CDR2 reads SMNVEV (reference sequence). The V gene lost 5 bases and the J gene lost 4 bases, with 15 bases spanning the gap. The CDR3 spans 15 residues. It was genomic DNA that served as the template for profiling TCR beta VDJ and CDR3. TCRdb ran MiXCR on the reads and lists one entry per CDR3 protein. Of about 220,000 distinct CDR3 sequences in the sample, roughly 33% were seen once. The receptor's source is a human donor in good health, serving as a control. V gene TRBV27 combines with J gene TRBJ1-5; D is ambiguous. Sequencing was carried out using sorted CD4+, CD8+, or CD8+CD57+ T cells (not recorded which) from PBMCs. CDR3 DNA sequence: TGTGCCAGCAGTCTTAAGGTAGGCGGTAATCAGCCCCAGCATTTT. Its translation is CASSLKVGGNQPQHF.